This T cell receptor (beta chain) was identified during a study of shared clonotypes between healthy human individuals. This CDR3 has 12 residues. Germline assignment: CDR1 MNHEY and CDR2 SMNVEV (reference sequence). The germline V and J ends were trimmed by 7 bases and 5 bases, with 12 bases remaining between them. Terminally differentiated effector memory CD45RA+ cells were excluded from the naive CD8 cells, which were CD45RO-negative and positively selected for CCR7. The table came from immunoSEQ multiplex PCR; TCRdb's copy has only in-frame clones and leaves some out. This table has around 600,000 clones, roughly 98% appearing once.

The sequenced sample consisted of naive CD8+ T cells sorted from blood. The sequence derives from a man aged 25-40 years in good health. This chain uses TRBV27 with TRBJ2-7; D gene ambiguous. The DNA of the CDR3 is TGTGCCAGCACCACGGGTGCTGACGAGCAGTACTTC. Its translation: CASTTGADEQYF.